These 17 T cell receptor beta chains share one sample of origin, sequenced in a study of T cell responses to AZD1222 COVID-19 vaccine. Here immunoSEQ multiplex PCR was the method, and the copy in TCRdb shows in-frame clones only, minus some. The sample has 75,000 to 90,000 clones, approximately 85% seen once. The sample consisted of peripheral blood, taken 28 days after the second AZD1222 dose. The origin of the receptors is an adult who received the AZD1222 COVID-19 vaccine.

The chain carries TRBV9 and TRBJ2-1; D unclear. V was cut by 4 bases and J by 2 bases, with 10 bases left in between. CDR1 is SGDLS, CDR2 YYNGEE, per germline. The CDR3 totals 14 residues. CDR3 nucleotides: TGTGCCAGCAGCCCCCGGCAGACCTACAATGAGCAGTTCTTC. Encoded protein: CASSPRQTYNEQFF.

The J gene is TRBJ1-2, the V gene TRBV3-1 (or the pseudogene TRBV3-2); D gene unclear. CDR3 length: 14 amino acids. Germline V gene lookup returns CDR1 LGHDT and CDR2 YNNKEL (reference sequence). V was pared by 1 base and J by 4 bases, with 10 bases between. CDR3 nucleotides: TGTGCCAGCAGCCAAGTATCCCAGCTCTATGGCTACACCTTC. The encoded protein is CASSQVSQLYGYTF.

V gene TRBV15 combines with J gene TRBJ1-1; no reliable D call. There are 14 residues in the CDR3. V lost 0 bases, J lost 4 bases, and 9 bases lay in between. Germline V gene sequence: CDR1 LNHNV, CDR2 YYDKDF (reference sequence). The CDR3 DNA follows: TGTGCCACCAGCAGAGATCGAGGGAGCACTGAAGCTTTCTTT. Residues: CATSRDRGSTEAFF.

The V gene is TRBV21-1, the J gene TRBJ1-1. TRBV21-1 is termed a pseudogene. The CDR3 is 14 amino acids. The CDR3 sequence is CASTKEKINTEAFF. The CDR3, as DNA: TGTGCCAGCACCAAAGAAAAAATTAACACTGAAGCTTTCTTT.

This chain links TRBV5-1 with TRBJ2-3; 13 nucleotides agree with TRBD2. The CDR3 contains 18 residues. Germline V gene sequence: CDR1 SGHRS, CDR2 YFSETQ. The junction had 8 bases not matched to a gene; V was cut back by 0 bases and J by 4 bases. The CDR3 is CASSLGGLAGSFSDTQYF. For the CDR3, the DNA is TGCGCCAGCAGCTTGGGGGGACTAGCGGGGAGTTTCTCAGATACGCAGTATTTT.

This clone was seen just once. The gene calls are TRBV15 and TRBJ1-5; 7 bases line up with TRBD1. The CDR3 is made up of 16 amino acids. The V segment lost 3 bases and the J segment 0 bases; nucleotides outside the gene matches: 5. The germline V gene has CDR1 LNHNV and CDR2 YYDKDF (reference sequence). The CDR3 protein is CATSSGQEVSNQPQHF. The CDR3 nucleotides read TGTGCCACCAGCAGCGGACAGGAAGTTAGCAATCAGCCCCAGCATTTT.

The chain links TRBV6-5 to TRBJ2-1; D gene ambiguous. The CDR3 has 13 residues. Per germline, CDR1 MNHEY and CDR2 SVGAGI. Trimming took off 0 bases at V and 10 bases at J, with 10 bases between the two ends. The CDR3 nucleotides read TGTGCCAGCAGTTACTCGACGTTGAAGGAGCAGTTCTTC. It codes for CASSYSTLKEQFF.

Here the CDR3 DNA reads TGTGCCAGTAGTCCACGTCATGGGACAGTGAACACTGAAGCTTTCTTT. Protein: CASSPRHGTVNTEAFF. The chain couples TRBV19 to TRBJ1-1; TRBD1 aligns across 7 bases. The CDR3 consists of 16 residues. J gave up 0 bases and V 5 bases, and 9 bases lay outside the gene matches. CDR1 LNHDA and CDR2 SQIVND come from the germline V gene (reference sequence).

V gene TRBV10-3 combines with J gene TRBJ1-3; D remains unclear. The CDR3 covers 13 residues. Trimming stripped 2 bases from V and 5 bases from J, with 7 bases between. Germline lookup yields CDR1 ENHRY and CDR2 SYGVKD. The CDR3 nucleotides are TGTGCCATCAGTGAGGCCGACCGAAACACCATATATTTT. It translates to CAISEADRNTIYF.

In this sample, this clone turned up once. This chain uses TRBV19 with TRBJ1-3; D uncertain. CDR1 LNHDA and CDR2 SQIVND come from the germline V gene (reference sequence). Deletions cut 7 bases from V and 3 bases from J, with 10 bases between. The CDR3 totals 13 residues. The chain's CDR3 is CASTSSSGNTIYF. For the CDR3, the DNA is TGTGCCAGTACCTCCAGCAGTGGAAACACCATATATTTT.

The CDR3 here is CATSRTGYSNQPQHF. CDR3 coding DNA: TGTGCCACCAGCAGGACAGGTTATAGCAATCAGCCCCAGCATTTT. The genes are TRBV15 and TRBJ1-5; a possible D gene is TRBD1 (6 bases). Germline V lookup: CDR1 LNHNV, CDR2 YYDKDF (reference sequence). The CDR3 has 15 amino acids. V lost 3 bases to trimming and J lost 0 bases, with 9 bases between them.

The chain is built from TRBV7-2 and TRBJ2-7; the D gene is possibly TRBD1 (6 bases). Trimming removed 4 bases from V and 7 bases from J, with 14 bases in between. CDR3 length: 13 residues. Germline V gives CDR1 SGHTA, CDR2 FQGNSA. The CDR3 region is CASSSRTGNEQYF. CDR3 in DNA: TGTGCCAGCAGCTCCCGAACAGGGAATGAGCAGTACTTC.

This clone has a single count. This sequence joins TRBV29-1 and TRBJ1-1; the D is unclear. CDR1 and CDR2 from the germline V gene are SQVTM and ANQGSEA. CDR3 length equals 12 residues. V lost 6 bases and J 3 bases, leaving 11 bases between the germline ends. The CDR3 DNA reads as TGCAGCGTAGGTGGGGATGACACTGAAGCTTTCTTT. Its protein is CSVGGDDTEAFF.

This sequence joins TRBV6-5 and TRBJ1-1; no reliable D call. V was pared by 6 bases and J by 1 base, with 12 bases between. Per germline, CDR1 MNHEY and CDR2 SVGAGI. The CDR3 extends over 14 amino acids. The CDR3 protein is CASSDSGANTEAFF. CDR3 DNA: TGTGCCAGCAGCGACTCGGGAGCGAACACTGAAGCTTTCTTT.

J is TRBJ2-3 and V is TRBV7-3; a possible D gene is TRBD2 (5 bases). This CDR3 has 16 amino acids. V lost 5 bases and J lost 2, with 17 bases in between. Germline lookup yields CDR1 SGHTA and CDR2 FQGTGA. The DNA for the CDR3 is TGTGCCAGCAGCCCACAGACTAACCTTAACACAGATACGCAGTATTTT. Residues: CASSPQTNLNTDTQYF. Filled out from reference TRBV7-3 and TRBJ2-3, the complete variable domain reads GAGVSQTPSNKVTEKGKYVELRCDPISGHTALYWYRQSLGQGPEFLIYFQGTGAADDSGLPNDRFFAVRPEGSVSTLKIQRTERGDSAVYLCASSPQTNLNTDTQYFGPGTRLTVL.

The rearrangement uses TRBV28 and TRBJ2-1; TRBD2 aligns across 10 bases. In germline, CDR1 is MDHEN, CDR2 SYDVKM. This CDR3 comprises 16 residues. Germline trimming cut 1 base from V and 2 bases from J; bases unmatched to any gene: 2. In DNA, the CDR3 is TGTGCCAGCAGTTTATCAAGCGGGGGGGCCTACAATGAGCAGTTCTTC. Protein sequence: CASSLSSGGAYNEQFF.

V and J are TRBV15 and TRBJ1-6, with TRBD1 matching 7 bases. The J segment lost 13 bases and the V segment lost 1 base, leaving 7 bases of the junction unmatched. CDR1 and CDR2 (germline): LNHNV, YYDKDF (reference sequence). The CDR3 is 14 amino acids. CDR3 amino acids: CATSRATGPVPLHF. The CDR3 region has the DNA TGTGCCACCAGCAGAGCGACAGGGCCGGTGCCCCTCCACTTT.